Listed here are 5 T cell receptor beta chains from one sample, sequenced in a study of breast tumors, draining lymph nodes, adjacent tissues. TCRdb reprocessed the multiplex PCR reads via MiXCR and lists one record per CDR3 protein. The sample records approximately 130,000 distinct CDR3 sequences, 20% to 25% being singletons. The lymph nodes were axillary draining lymph nodes from breast cancer patients. Material: axillary lymph node tissue. Every receptor here comes from a female donor with breast cancer. Some clones in this sample may be carry-over from other donors' samples.

The CDR3 DNA is TGCAGCGTTGACCACCGGACTAGCGGGACAGATACGCAGTATTTT. Translating gives CSVDHRTSGTDTQYF. The genes are TRBV29-1 and TRBJ2-3; 11 bases fit TRBD2. J was trimmed by 3 bases and V by 3 bases; bases with no gene match: 5. The germline gives CDR1 SQVTM, CDR2 ANQGSEA. This CDR3 contains 15 residues.

This clonotype has ten or more counts. The rearrangement joins TRBV6-1 to TRBJ2-7; D uncertain. This CDR3 has 13 residues. Germline V gene sequence: CDR1 MNHNS, CDR2 SASEGT. V was pared by 10 bases and J by 0 bases, with 13 bases between. In DNA form, the CDR3 reads TGTGCCACCATGACTGAAAGCTCCTACGAGCAGTACTTC. This codes for CATMTESSYEQYF.

This clonotype was observed at least ten times. The rearrangement joins TRBV6-6 to TRBJ2-7, with D perhaps assigned TRBD1 or TRBD2 (5 bases each). Trimming took off 5 bases at V and 1 base at J, with 9 bases between the two ends. Germline-derived CDR1 and CDR2 are MNHNY and SVGAGI (reference sequence). CDR3 size: 13 residues. CDR3 in DNA: TGTGCCAGCAGTAAGGGACCTTCCTACGAGCAGTACTTC. Protein sequence: CASSKGPSYEQYF.

Turning to this clonotype: At one of its ends the junction is not consistent with the germline gene, which may arise from a read error. The V call is TRBV30, the J call TRBJ1-3; a weak D match, TRBD1 (5 bases). Germline lookup yields CDR1 GTSNPN and CDR2 SVGIG (reference sequence). The CDR3 spans 16 residues. For the CDR3, the DNA is TGTGCCTGGAGTGTAACGGGGGACTACTCTGGAAACACCATACATTTT. Residues: CAWSVTGDYSGNTIHF.

As to this clonotype: Just one base apart from a much larger clone, this may be a read error. The chain employs TRBV2 and TRBJ1-2, with 7 positions matching TRBD1. The length of the CDR3 is 15 residues. Germline CDR1 SNHLY, CDR2 FYNNEI. CDR3 amino acids: CASNEHPGGSLGYTF. In DNA, the CDR3 is TGTGCCAGCAATGAACATCCAGGGGGTTCTTTGGGCTACACCTTC.